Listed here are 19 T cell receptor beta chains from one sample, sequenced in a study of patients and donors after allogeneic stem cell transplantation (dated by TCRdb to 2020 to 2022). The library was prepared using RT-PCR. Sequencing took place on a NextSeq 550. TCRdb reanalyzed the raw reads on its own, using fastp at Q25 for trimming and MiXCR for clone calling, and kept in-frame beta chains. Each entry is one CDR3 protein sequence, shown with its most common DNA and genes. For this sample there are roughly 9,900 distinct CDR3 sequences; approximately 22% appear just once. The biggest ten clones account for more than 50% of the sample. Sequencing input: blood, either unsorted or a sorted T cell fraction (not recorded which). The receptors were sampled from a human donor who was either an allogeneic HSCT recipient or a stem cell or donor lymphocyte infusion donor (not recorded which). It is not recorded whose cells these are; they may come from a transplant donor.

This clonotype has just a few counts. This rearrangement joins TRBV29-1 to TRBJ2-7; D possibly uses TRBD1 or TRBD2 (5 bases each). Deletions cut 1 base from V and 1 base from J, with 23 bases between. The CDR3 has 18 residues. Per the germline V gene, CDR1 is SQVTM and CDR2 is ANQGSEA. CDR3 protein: CSVEGSLRTRTSSYEQYF. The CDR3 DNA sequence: TGCAGCGTTGAAGGCTCCTTGCGTACTAGGACATCATCCTACGAGCAGTACTTC.

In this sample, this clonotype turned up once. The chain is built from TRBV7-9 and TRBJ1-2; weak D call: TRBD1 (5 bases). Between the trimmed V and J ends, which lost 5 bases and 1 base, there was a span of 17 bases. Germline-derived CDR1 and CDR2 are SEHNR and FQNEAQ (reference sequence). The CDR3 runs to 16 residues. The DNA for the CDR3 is TGTGCCAGCAGCCTAGGCGGGACCGGGGGTAACTATGGCTACACCTTC. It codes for CASSLGGTGGNYGYTF.

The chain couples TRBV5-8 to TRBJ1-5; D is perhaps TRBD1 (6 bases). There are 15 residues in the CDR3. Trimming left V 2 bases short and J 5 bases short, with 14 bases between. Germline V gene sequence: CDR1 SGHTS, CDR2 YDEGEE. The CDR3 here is CASSFTGTRDQPQHF. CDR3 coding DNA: TGTGCCAGCAGCTTCACCGGGACACGCGATCAGCCCCAGCATTTT. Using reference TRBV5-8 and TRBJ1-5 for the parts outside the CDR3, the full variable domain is EAGVTQSPTHLIKTRGQQATLRCSPISGHTSVYWYQQALGLGLQFLLWYDEGEERNRGNFPPRFSGRQFPNYSSELNVNALELEDSALYLCASSFTGTRDQPQHFGDGTRLSIL.

The CDR3 nucleotides are TGTGCCAGCAGTTTATCCCAGGGAAACATCAATTCACCCCTCCACTTT. Translated: CASSLSQGNINSPLHF. The gene calls are TRBV28 and TRBJ1-6; tentatively, D is TRBD1 (5 bases). V was shortened by 1 base and J by 7 bases, with 14 bases between the two germline ends. The germline V gene encodes CDR1 MDHEN and CDR2 SYDVKM. The CDR3 spans 16 residues.

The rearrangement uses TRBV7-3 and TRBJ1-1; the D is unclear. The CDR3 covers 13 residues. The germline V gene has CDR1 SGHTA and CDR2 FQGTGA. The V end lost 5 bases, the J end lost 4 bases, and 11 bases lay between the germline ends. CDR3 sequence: CASSERQGTEAFF. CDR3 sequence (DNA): TGTGCCAGCAGCGAGCGACAAGGCACTGAAGCTTTCTTT.

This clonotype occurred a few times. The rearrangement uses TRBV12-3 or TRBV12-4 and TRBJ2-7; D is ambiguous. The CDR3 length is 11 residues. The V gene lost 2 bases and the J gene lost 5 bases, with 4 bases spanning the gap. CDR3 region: CASSLLNEQYF. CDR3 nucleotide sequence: TGTGCCAGCAGTTTATTAAACGAGCAGTACTTC.

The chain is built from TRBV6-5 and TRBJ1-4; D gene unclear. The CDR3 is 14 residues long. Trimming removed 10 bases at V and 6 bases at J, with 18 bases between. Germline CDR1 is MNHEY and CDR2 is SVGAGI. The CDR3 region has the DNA TGTGCCACTCTAGTGCGGAAAGGGCATGAAAAACTGTTTTTT. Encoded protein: CATLVRKGHEKLFF.

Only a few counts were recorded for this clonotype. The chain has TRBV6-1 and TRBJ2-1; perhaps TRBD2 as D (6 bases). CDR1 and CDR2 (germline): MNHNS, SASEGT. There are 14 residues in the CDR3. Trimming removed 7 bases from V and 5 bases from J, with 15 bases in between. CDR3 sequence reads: CASNKERADNEQFF. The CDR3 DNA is TGTGCCAGCAATAAGGAGCGGGCCGACAATGAGCAGTTCTTC.

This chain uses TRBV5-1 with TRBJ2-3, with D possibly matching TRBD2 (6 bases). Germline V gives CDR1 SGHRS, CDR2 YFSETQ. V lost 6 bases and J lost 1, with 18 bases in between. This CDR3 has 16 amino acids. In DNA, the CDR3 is TGCGCCAGCACCCGGGACTTCCCTCGCGGCACAGATACGCAGTATTTT. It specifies CASTRDFPRGTDTQYF.

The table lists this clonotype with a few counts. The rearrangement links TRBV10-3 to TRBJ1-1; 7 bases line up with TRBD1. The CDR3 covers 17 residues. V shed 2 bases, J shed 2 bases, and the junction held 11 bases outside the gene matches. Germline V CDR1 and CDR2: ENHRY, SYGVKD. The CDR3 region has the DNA TGTGCCATCAGTGAGATTCGGGGGGCAGGGGGAAACACTGAAGCTTTCTTT. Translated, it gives CAISEIRGAGGNTEAFF.

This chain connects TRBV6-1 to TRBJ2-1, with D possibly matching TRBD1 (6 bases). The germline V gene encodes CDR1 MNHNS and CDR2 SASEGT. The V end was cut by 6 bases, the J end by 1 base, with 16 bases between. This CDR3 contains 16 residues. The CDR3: CASSANTGSSYNEQFF. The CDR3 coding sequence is TGTGCCAGCAGCGCTAACACAGGGTCTTCCTACAATGAGCAGTTCTTC.

The CDR3 spells CASSQAWTGGEQYF. As DNA, the CDR3 is TGTGCCAGCAGCCAAGCCTGGACTGGGGGGGAGCAGTACTTC. The chain employs TRBV14 and TRBJ2-7; TRBD2 is a possible D gene (6 bases). CDR1 SGHDN and CDR2 FVKESK come from the germline V gene. Trimming left V 1 base short and J 7 bases short, with 14 bases between. The CDR3 covers 14 residues.

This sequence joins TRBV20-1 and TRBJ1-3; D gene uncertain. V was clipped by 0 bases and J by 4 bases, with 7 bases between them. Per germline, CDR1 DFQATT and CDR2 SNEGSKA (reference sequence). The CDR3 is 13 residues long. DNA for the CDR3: TGCAGTGCTAGAGAGGGAATCGGAAACACCATATATTTT. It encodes CSAREGIGNTIYF.

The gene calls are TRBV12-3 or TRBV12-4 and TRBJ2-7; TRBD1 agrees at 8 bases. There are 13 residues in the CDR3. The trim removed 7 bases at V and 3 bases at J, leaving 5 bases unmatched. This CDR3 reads CASNPGTGYEQYF. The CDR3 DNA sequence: TGTGCCAGCAACCCCGGGACAGGCTACGAGCAGTACTTC.

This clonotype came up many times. This CDR3 is CASSFVGNTGELFF. DNA of the CDR3: TGTGCCAGCAGTTTCGTAGGGAACACCGGGGAGCTGTTTTTT. This chain links TRBV12-3 or TRBV12-4 with TRBJ2-2; no definite D call. The V end was cut by 3 bases, the J end by 1 base, with 6 bases between. The CDR3 covers 14 residues.

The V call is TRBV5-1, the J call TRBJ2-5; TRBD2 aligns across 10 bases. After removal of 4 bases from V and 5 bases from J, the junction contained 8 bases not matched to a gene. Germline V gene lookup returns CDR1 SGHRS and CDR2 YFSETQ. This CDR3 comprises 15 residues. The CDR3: CASSVGTSDLETQYF. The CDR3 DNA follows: TGCGCCAGCAGCGTAGGGACTAGCGATCTGGAGACCCAGTACTTC.

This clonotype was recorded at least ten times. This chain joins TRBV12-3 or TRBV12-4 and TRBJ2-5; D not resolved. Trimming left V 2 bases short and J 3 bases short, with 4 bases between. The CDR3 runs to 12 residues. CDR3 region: CASSLMEETQYF. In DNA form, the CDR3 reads TGTGCCAGCAGTTTAATGGAAGAGACCCAGTACTTC.

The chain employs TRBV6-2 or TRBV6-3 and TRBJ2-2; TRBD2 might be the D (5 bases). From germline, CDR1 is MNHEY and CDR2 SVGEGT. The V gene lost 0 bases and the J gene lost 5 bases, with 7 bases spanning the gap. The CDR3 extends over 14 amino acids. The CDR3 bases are TGTGCCAGCAGTTACTCAGGACTTACCGGGGAGCTGTTTTTT. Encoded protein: CASSYSGLTGELFF.

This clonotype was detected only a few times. CDR3 region: CASSNLRGGGSEKLFF. CDR3 bases: TGTGCCAGCAGCAACCTACGGGGCGGGGGTTCAGAAAAACTGTTTTTT. The chain employs TRBV7-9 and TRBJ1-4, with D perhaps matching TRBD1 (5 bases). V lost 5 bases and J lost 8, with 21 bases in between. Germline assignment: CDR1 SEHNR and CDR2 FQNEAQ (reference sequence). The CDR3 has 16 amino acids.